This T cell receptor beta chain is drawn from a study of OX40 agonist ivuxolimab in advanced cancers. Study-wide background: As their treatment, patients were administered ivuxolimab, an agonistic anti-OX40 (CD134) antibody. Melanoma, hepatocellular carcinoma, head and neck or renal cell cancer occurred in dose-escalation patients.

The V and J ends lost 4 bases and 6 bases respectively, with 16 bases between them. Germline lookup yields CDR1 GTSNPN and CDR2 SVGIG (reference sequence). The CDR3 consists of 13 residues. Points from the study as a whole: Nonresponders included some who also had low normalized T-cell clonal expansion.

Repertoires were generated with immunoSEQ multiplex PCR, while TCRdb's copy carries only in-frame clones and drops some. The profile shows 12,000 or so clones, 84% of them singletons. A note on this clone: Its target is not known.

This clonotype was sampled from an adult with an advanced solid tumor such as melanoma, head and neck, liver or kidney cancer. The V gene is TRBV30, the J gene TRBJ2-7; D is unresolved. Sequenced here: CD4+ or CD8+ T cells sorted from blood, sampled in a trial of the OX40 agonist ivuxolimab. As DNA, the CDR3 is TGTGCCTGGAAGGGTCGCCGGGCGGTCGAGCAGTACTTC. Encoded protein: CAWKGRRAVEQYF. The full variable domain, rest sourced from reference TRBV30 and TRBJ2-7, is SQTIHQWPATLVQPVGSPLSLECTVEGTSNPNLYWYRQAAGRGLQLLFYSVGIGQISSEVPQNLSASRPQDRQFILSSKKLLLSDSGFYLCAWKGRRAVEQYFGPGTRLTVT.